This is a list of T cell receptor beta chains from one sample in a study of OX40 agonist ivuxolimab in advanced cancers. Measured with immunoSEQ multiplex PCR; TCRdb has only the in-frame clones, and not every one. Of tens of thousands of clones in the sample, 87% are singletons; the top ten hold 16%. Sequencing was performed on CD4+ or CD8+ T cells sorted from blood, taken in a trial of the OX40 agonist ivuxolimab. Receptor source: an adult with an advanced solid tumor such as melanoma, head and neck, liver or kidney cancer. The CDR3 runs from the conserved cysteine through the conserved F or W. A D gene is named only where the DNA matches it firmly. Size values are once, few and many counts, or a class for expanded clones, and some rows have none.

TRBV30	TRBJ1-5	TRBD1	-	CAWSVMGQSNQPQHF	TGTGCCTGGAGTGTAATGGGACAGAGCAATCAGCCCCAGCATTTT
TRBV10-2	TRBJ1-1	-	-	CASSGVKGTEAFF	TGCGCCAGCAGTGGGGTTAAGGGCACTGAAGCTTTCTTT
TRBV2	TRBJ2-3	-	-	CASSELALADTQYF	TGTGCCAGCAGTGAGCTGGCGTTAGCGGATACGCAGTATTTT
TRBV28	TRBJ2-7	TRBD2	-	CASSTTSGSPREYF	TGTGCCAGCAGCACTACTAGCGGGAGTCCTCGGGAGTACTTC
TRBV7-3	TRBJ1-1	TRBD1	-	CASSRDRENEAFF	TGTGCCAGCAGCAGGGACAGGGAAAATGAAGCTTTCTTT
TRBV10-2	TRBJ1-6	-	-	CASRGETGSPLHF	TGCGCCAGCCGTGGGGAAACCGGCTCCCCCCTCCACTTT
TRBV5-1	TRBJ1-2	TRBD1	-	CASSQDPGQGGYGYTF	TGCGCCAGCAGCCAAGACCCGGGACAGGGTGGATATGGCTACACCTTC
TRBV7-9	TRBJ2-3	-	few	CASSLALAASTDTQYF	TGTGCCAGCAGCTTAGCCCTAGCAGCTAGCACAGATACGCAGTATTTT
TRBV6-5	TRBJ1-1	-	-	CASSYATGNTEAFF	TGTGCCAGCAGTTACGCGACAGGGAACACTGAAGCTTTCTTT
TRBV6-6	TRBJ1-2	TRBD1	-	CASSYGTGGASTF	TGTGCCAGCAGTTACGGGACAGGGGGCGCGTCCACCTTC
TRBV2	TRBJ2-1	TRBD2	-	CASSDPSGNEQFF	TGTGCCAGCAGTGACCCTAGCGGTAATGAGCAGTTCTTC
TRBV28	TRBJ2-2	TRBD2	-	CASSISGRENTGELFF	TGTGCCAGCAGTATTAGCGGGAGGGAGAACACCGGGGAGCTGTTTTTT
TRBV28	TRBJ1-5	-	-	CASTPIPGLNQPQHF	TGTGCCAGCACCCCCATACCGGGCCTCAATCAGCCCCAGCATTTT
TRBV6-8	TRBJ2-3	TRBD2	once	CASSYETSGETDTQYF	TGTGCCAGCAGTTACGAGACTAGCGGGGAAACAGATACGCAGTATTTT
TRBV6-5	TRBJ2-2	-	once	CASSYQGRNTGELFF	TGTGCCAGCAGTTACCAGGGGAGGAACACCGGGGAGCTGTTTTTT
TRBV28	TRBJ1-5	-	-	CASSSTRQATNQPQHF	TGTGCCAGCAGCTCCACCCGGCAGGCAACTAATCAGCCCCAGCATTTT
TRBV28	TRBJ1-6	TRBD1	-	CASSSDRGNSPLHF	TGTGCCAGCAGTTCCGACAGGGGAAATTCACCCCTCCACTTT
TRBV2	TRBJ2-2	-	-	CASMARQTTGELFF	TGTGCCAGCATGGCAAGGCAGACCACCGGGGAGCTGTTTTTT
TRBV27	TRBJ2-1	-	-	CASSLSYLGGWRDEQFF	TGTGCCAGCAGTTTGTCCTACCTTGGCGGGTGGAGGGATGAGCAGTTCTTC
TRBV5-8	TRBJ1-1	-	once	CASSWGTQGIRTEAFF	TGTGCCAGCAGCTGGGGCACCCAGGGGATACGAACTGAAGCTTTCTTT
TRBV7-9	TRBJ2-5	TRBD1	-	CASSLGTGFETQYF	TGTGCCAGCAGCTTAGGGACAGGGTTTGAGACCCAGTACTTC
TRBV9	TRBJ2-7	-	-	CASSVEIGGSYEQYF	TGTGCCAGCAGCGTAGAAATAGGGGGATCCTACGAGCAGTACTTC